The 18 T cell receptor beta chains presented below share a single source sample, sequenced in a study of blood T cells in healthy people across ages. A second PCR, run for about 7 to 11 cycles, used a sample-barcoded 5' primer plus a J-beta primer mix. One entry per CDR3 protein, called by TCRdb with MiXCR from the 5' RACE reads. In the table there are about 1.6 million distinct CDR3 sequences, about 35% of which are singletons. The source material was blood. These receptors were taken from a woman under 40 in good health.

This clonotype was observed once. This chain links TRBV9 with TRBJ2-6; D uncertain. CDR1 is SGDLS and CDR2 is YYNGEE in the germline V gene. The CDR3 has 15 amino acids. Trimming pared 7 bases from V and 1 base from J, leaving 12 bases between. The CDR3 DNA reads TGTGCCAGCGGTGGGGAAGATTCTGGGGCCAACGTCCTGACTTTC. Residues: CASGGEDSGANVLTF.

This clonotype was seen more than once but under ten times. V gene TRBV20-1 combines with J gene TRBJ2-7; maybe TRBD2 (7 bases). The length of the CDR3 is 15 residues. V gave up 6 bases and J gave up 1 base, with 19 bases separating them. Germline V gives CDR1 DFQATT, CDR2 SNEGSKA (reference sequence). The CDR3 protein is CSAPRGGASSYEQYF. In nucleotides, the CDR3 is TGCAGTGCGCCGAGGGGGGGAGCTAGTTCCTACGAGCAGTACTTC.

In this sample, this clonotype turned up a few times. The V gene is TRBV29-1, the J gene TRBJ2-7; D is unresolved. The germline CDR1 and CDR2 sequences are SQVTM and ANQGSEA. CDR3 size: 12 residues. The ends were cut back, 4 bases at V and 0 bases at J, with 7 bases in the middle. The CDR3, as DNA: TGCAGCGTTGGCGACGACTCCTACGAGCAGTACTTC. Protein: CSVGDDSYEQYF.

This clonotype was recorded a few times. The CDR3 here is CASSLADASRETQYF. The CDR3 DNA is TGCGCCAGCAGCTTGGCCGACGCCTCCCGGGAGACCCAGTACTTC. The V and J genes are TRBV5-1 and TRBJ2-5; D is ambiguous. Trimming left V 0 bases short and J 5 bases short, with 14 bases between. Germline values: CDR1 SGHRS, CDR2 YFSETQ. This CDR3 comprises 15 residues.

The V gene is TRBV4-1, the J gene TRBJ1-2; 8 bases are a match to TRBD1. CDR1 MGHRA and CDR2 YSYEKL come from the germline V gene. This CDR3 comprises 15 residues. With 7 bases clipped from V and 7 bases from J, the junction kept 14 bases outside the gene matches. DNA of the CDR3: TGCGCCAGCAACCCCACTTGGACAGGGAACGGTGGCTACACCTTC. It is translated as CASNPTWTGNGGYTF.

V usage is TRBV27 and J usage is TRBJ1-2; the D gene is possibly TRBD1 (6 bases). This CDR3 is 14 amino acids long. Germline V gene sequence: CDR1 MNHEY, CDR2 SMNVEV (reference sequence). Between the trimmed V and J ends, which lost 2 bases and 8 bases, there was a span of 15 bases. The CDR3 DNA reads TGTGCCAGCAGTTTACTAGGACAGACTAAGGGCTACACCTTC. It codes for CASSLLGQTKGYTF.

This clonotype has ten or more counts. The genes are TRBV3-1 and TRBJ2-3; D not certain. Germline V gives CDR1 LGHDT, CDR2 YNNKEL (reference sequence). Trimming removed 2 bases from V and 5 bases from J, with 2 bases in between. The CDR3 length is 11 residues. The CDR3 region is CASSQKDTQYF. CDR3 nucleotides: TGTGCCAGCAGCCAAAAAGATACGCAGTATTTT.

V gene TRBV4-1 combines with J gene TRBJ1-5, with a possible D match to TRBD1 (6 bases). This CDR3 has 17 residues. The germline gives CDR1 MGHRA, CDR2 YSYEKL. The V end was cut by 1 base, the J end by 2 bases, with 15 bases between. The CDR3, as DNA: TGCGCCAGCAGCCAAGCAGTGAGGGACACCGGCAATCAGCCCCAGCATTTT. It is translated as CASSQAVRDTGNQPQHF.

The rearrangement joins TRBV27 to TRBJ2-5, with 9 bases matching TRBD2. The J call may be faulty, since TRBJ2-7 better matches the DNA end. Germline V lookup: CDR1 MNHEY, CDR2 SMNVEV (reference sequence). CDR3 length equals 15 residues. Here the CDR3 reads CASRPLAGGAYEQYF. The CDR3 bases are TGTGCCAGCAGACCACTAGCGGGTGGGGCCTACGAGCAGTACTTC.

This clonotype was seen a few times. The chain is built from TRBV4-2 and TRBJ1-5; D remains unclear. CDR1 and CDR2 from the germline V gene are LGHNA and YNFKEQ. The germline V and J ends were trimmed by 6 bases and 1 base, with 13 bases remaining between them. This CDR3 comprises 15 residues. The CDR3 sequence is CASRMERLSNQPQHF. As DNA, the CDR3 is TGTGCCAGCAGGATGGAACGCCTCAGCAATCAGCCCCAGCATTTT.

This clonotype came up a few times. The V call is TRBV7-3, the J call TRBJ1-6; D possibly corresponds to TRBD1 (5 bases). This CDR3 region has 14 residues. CDR1 SGHTA and CDR2 FQGTGA come from the germline V gene. Trimming left V 2 bases short and J 7 bases short, with 9 bases between. The CDR3 DNA sequence: TGTGCCAGCAGCTTATACAGGCAGAATTCACCCCTCCACTTT. Amino acids: CASSLYRQNSPLHF. The full variable domain, in which reference TRBV7-3 and TRBJ1-6 provide the parts outside the CDR3, is GAGVSQTPSNKVTEKGKYVELRCDPISGHTALYWYRQSLGQGPEFLIYFQGTGAADDSGLPNDRFFAVRPEGSVSTLKIQRTERGDSAVYLCASSLYRQNSPLHFGNGTRLTVT.

V usage is TRBV12-3 or TRBV12-4 and J usage is TRBJ2-2; D is possibly TRBD2 (7 bases). V was shortened by 1 base and J by 1 base, with 16 bases between the two germline ends. CDR3 size: 18 residues. Written as DNA, the CDR3 is TGTGCCAGCAGTTTAGTGTTCGGGGGGCTCTTGAACACCGGGGAGCTGTTTTTT. This encodes CASSLVFGGLLNTGELFF.

V usage is TRBV7-6 and J usage is TRBJ2-7; 8 bases match TRBD1. Matching the DNA end better, TRBJ2-5 makes the J call doubtful. The CDR3 spans 14 residues. CDR1 is SGHVS, CDR2 FNYEAQ, per germline. The CDR3 spells CASSQGAYEETQYF. The DNA for the CDR3 is TGTGCCAGCAGCCAGGGGGCTTATGAGGAGACCCAGTACTTC.

On this clonotype: Given a much more abundant clone one base away, this may be a read error. The rearrangement joins TRBV9 to TRBJ2-1, with 7 bases fitting TRBD2. This CDR3 spans 18 amino acids. Germline CDR1 reads SGDLS; CDR2 reads YYNGEE. The chain's CDR3 is CANSYEVGLVRSYNEQFF. CDR3 coding DNA: TGTGCCAACAGCTACGAGGTAGGACTAGTTAGGTCCTACAATGAGCAGTTCTTC.

The rearrangement links TRBV20-1 to TRBJ2-5; a weak D match, TRBD1 (6 bases). The J call may be mistaken, given a closer DNA end match to TRBJ2-7. The CDR3 length is 14 residues. CDR1 is DFQATT and CDR2 is SNEGSKA in the germline V gene (reference sequence). The CDR3 is CSARVTGYSLEQYV. The CDR3 nucleotides are TGCAGTGCTAGAGTGACAGGATACTCTCTCGAGCAGTACGTC.

This clonotype came up a few times. The chain recombines TRBV6-6 with TRBJ2-7; possibly TRBD1 for D (5 bases). Per germline, CDR1 MNHNY and CDR2 SVGAGI (reference sequence). V was cut by 0 bases and J by 3 bases, with 12 bases left in between. This CDR3 comprises 15 residues. CDR3 in amino acids: CASSYSWGRDYEQYF. The CDR3 nucleotides read TGTGCCAGCAGTTACTCATGGGGCAGGGACTACGAGCAGTACTTC.

This clonotype was counted between two and nine times. The chain employs TRBV7-2 and TRBJ2-7; D remains unclear. This CDR3 comprises 15 residues. Trimming stripped 3 bases from V and 4 bases from J, with 16 bases between. Germline V CDR1 and CDR2: SGHTA, FQGNSA. CDR3 nucleotide sequence: TGTGCCAGCAGCTTCGAGACCATGGGCGTTTACGAGCAGTACTTC. Its protein product is CASSFETMGVYEQYF.

This clonotype was recorded at least ten times. The V call is TRBV29-1, the J call TRBJ2-7; tentative D call: TRBD1 (6 bases). Between the trimmed V and J ends, which lost 6 bases and 5 bases, there was a span of 11 bases. Germline CDR1 is SQVTM and CDR2 is ANQGSEA. The CDR3 extends over 11 amino acids. CDR3 protein: CSVGNRDEQYF. CDR3 nucleotide sequence: TGCAGCGTAGGAAACAGGGACGAGCAGTACTTC.